Shown below are 28 T cell receptor beta chains from a single sample sequenced in a study of response to subunit inactivated influenza vaccine. TCRdb passed the RT-PCR reads through MiXCR, listing each CDR3 protein once. The sample contains roughly 670,000 distinct CDR3 sequences, 14% of which appear only once. Sequencing was performed on PBMCs from blood, taken roughly 2 weeks before vaccination. The receptors stem from a man in his fifties who received an inactivated influenza vaccine.

The chain has TRBV2 and TRBJ2-1, with D possibly being TRBD2 (5 bases). Germline values: CDR1 SNHLY, CDR2 FYNNEI. V was cut by 8 bases and J by 7 bases, with 18 bases left in between. The CDR3 sequence is 14 residues long. CDR3 sequence (DNA): TGTGCCAGCCTCCCCCCCGAGGGTTGGAATGAGCAGTTCTTC. Translated, it gives CASLPPEGWNEQFF.

The chain is built from TRBV4-3 and TRBJ1-1; D not resolved. CDR1 is LGHNA and CDR2 is YSLEER in the germline V gene. The CDR3 covers 13 residues. V was trimmed by 4 bases and J by 8 bases, leaving 14 bases between them. This CDR3 reads CASSPVGGPEAFF. The DNA of the CDR3 is TGCGCCAGCAGCCCAGTAGGAGGGCCCGAAGCTTTCTTT.

At least ten counts were recorded for this clonotype. The chain employs TRBV12-3 or TRBV12-4 and TRBJ2-2, with TRBD2 matching 10 bases. V lost 5 bases and J lost 6; bases outside the gene matches: 3. There are 14 residues in the CDR3. The CDR3 loop reads CASSLGLAAGELFF. The DNA for the CDR3 is TGTGCCAGCAGTCTCGGACTAGCGGCCGGGGAGCTGTTTTTT.

This clonotype has only a few counts. This chain connects TRBV2 to TRBJ2-5; 7 nucleotides align to TRBD2. Germline V gives CDR1 SNHLY, CDR2 FYNNEI. The CDR3 spans 12 residues. The ends lost 6 bases at V and 7 bases at J; junction bases unmatched: 5. This CDR3 is CASRGGGATQYF. The CDR3 region has the DNA TGTGCCAGCAGGGGCGGGGGTGCGACCCAGTACTTC.

This clonotype was recorded at least ten times. This sequence joins TRBV12-3 or TRBV12-4 and TRBJ2-1, with TRBD1 matching 9 bases. The CDR3 contains 15 residues. V shed 3 bases and J 3 bases; nucleotides not matched to a gene: 3. The CDR3 DNA reads TGTGCCAGCAGTTTGAACAGGGGGCTCTACAATGAGCAGTTCTTC. This gives the protein CASSLNRGLYNEQFF.

The rearrangement links TRBV20-1 to TRBJ1-1, with no clear D. V lost 0 bases to trimming and J lost 1 base, with 3 bases between them. CDR1 is DFQATT, CDR2 SNEGSKA, per germline (reference sequence). The CDR3 has 12 amino acids. DNA for the CDR3: TGCAGTGCTAGAGAGGGGAACACTGAAGCTTTCTTT. This sequence encodes CSAREGNTEAFF.

This clonotype occurred a few times. This rearrangement joins TRBV7-2 to TRBJ1-5; D call uncertain. The ends were cut back, 5 bases at V and 0 bases at J, with 11 bases in the middle. Germline lookup yields CDR1 SGHTA and CDR2 FQGNSA. The CDR3 is 15 residues long. Written as DNA, the CDR3 is TGTGCCAGCAGCACCGTGTCGGGTAGCAATCAGCCCCAGCATTTT. It encodes CASSTVSGSNQPQHF.

This clonotype was recorded a few times. The gene calls are TRBV3-1 and TRBJ2-2; TRBD1 matches at 11 bases. Looked up from germline, CDR1 is LGHDT and CDR2 is YNNKEL (reference sequence). The CDR3 is made up of 19 amino acids. V was pared by 4 bases and J by 6 bases, with 16 bases of the junction left unmatched. CDR3 loop: CASSPSSGTGGISAGELFF. In DNA form, the CDR3 reads TGTGCCAGCAGCCCTTCTTCCGGGACAGGGGGAATCAGTGCCGGGGAGCTGTTTTTT.

In its sample, this clonotype was seen a few times. This sequence joins TRBV14 and TRBJ2-7, with D hard to call. In germline, CDR1 is SGHDN, CDR2 FVKESK. The CDR3 covers 14 residues. The V gene lost 4 bases and the J gene lost 7 bases, with 17 bases spanning the gap. CDR3: CASSPIGGVEEQYF. The CDR3 coding sequence is TGTGCCAGCAGCCCAATCGGCGGCGTGGAAGAGCAGTACTTC. Based on the CDR3 plus reference TRBV14 and TRBJ2-7, the full variable domain is EAGVTQFPSHSVIEKGQTVTLRCDPISGHDNLYWYRRVMGKEIKFLLHFVKESKQDESGMPNNRFLAERTGGTYSTLKVQPAELEDSGVYFCASSPIGGVEEQYFGPGTRLTVT.

This clonotype was seen a handful of times. The V and J genes are TRBV5-6 and TRBJ2-1; 9 bases fit TRBD2. The CDR3 runs to 16 residues. Per germline, CDR1 SGHDT and CDR2 YYEEEE. The V gene end was trimmed by 3 bases and the J gene end by 8 bases; junction bases not matched to a gene: 12. Written as DNA, the CDR3 is TGTGCCAGCAGCTATTTTCGGAGCGGGGGGTGGGATGAGCAGTTCTTC. It translates to CASSYFRSGGWDEQFF. Variable domain in full (rest from reference TRBV5-6 and TRBJ2-1): DAGVTQSPTHLIKTRGQQVTLRCSPKSGHDTVSWYQQALGQGPQFIFQYYEEEERQRGNFPDRFSGHQFPNYSSELNVNALLLGDSALYLCASSYFRSGGWDEQFFGPGTRLTVL.

CDR3 sequence: CASSTTTKNEQFF. CDR3 in DNA: TGTGCCAGCAGTACTACTACTAAGAATGAGCAGTTCTTC. The rearrangement joins TRBV6-2 or TRBV6-3 to TRBJ2-1; D unclear. Germline V lookup: CDR1 MNHEY, CDR2 SVGEGT. Trimming took off 5 bases at V and 7 bases at J, with 12 bases between the two ends. The CDR3 runs 13 residues.

This chain joins TRBV15 and TRBJ2-1; no definite D call. Trimming left V 2 bases short and J 0 bases short, with 14 bases between. The germline V gene has CDR1 LNHNV and CDR2 YYDKDF (reference sequence). There are 17 residues in the CDR3. Here the CDR3 DNA reads TGTGCCACCAGCAGATGGGCGTTCGACACCTCCTACAATGAGCAGTTCTTC. Its protein is CATSRWAFDTSYNEQFF. The entire variable domain, with the rest obtained from reference TRBV15 and TRBJ2-1, is as follows: DAMVIQNPRYQVTQFGKPVTLSCSQTLNHNVMYWYQQKSSQAPKLLFHYYDKDFNNEADTPDNFQSRRPNTSFCFLDIRSPGLGDTAMYLCATSRWAFDTSYNEQFFGPGTRLTVL.

This clonotype was observed a handful of times. V usage is TRBV11-2 and J usage is TRBJ2-3; D perhaps matches TRBD2 (6 bases). This CDR3 region has 14 residues. In germline, CDR1 is SGHAT, CDR2 FQNNGV. With 3 bases removed from V and 4 bases from J, the gap between germline ends came to 11 bases. CDR3 in amino acids: CASSFAGLADTQYF. The CDR3 DNA follows: TGTGCCAGCAGCTTCGCGGGGCTCGCAGATACGCAGTATTTT.

This chain joins TRBV27 and TRBJ1-1; D gene unclear. CDR1 and CDR2 from the germline V gene are MNHEY and SMNVEV (reference sequence). Trimming took off 7 bases at V and 7 bases at J, with 16 bases between the two ends. There are 13 residues in the CDR3. DNA for the CDR3: TGTGCCAGCAAACCTCAACTAACCTTTGAAGCTTTCTTT. Its protein product is CASKPQLTFEAFF.

The chain employs TRBV6-5 and TRBJ1-1; no clear D gene. Trimming took 1 base from V and 3 from J, leaving 6 bases between them. Germline-derived CDR1 and CDR2 are MNHEY and SVGAGI. The CDR3 is made up of 13 amino acids. The CDR3 region has the DNA TGTGCCAGCAGTTACTTGGAGTACACTGAAGCTTTCTTT. It translates to CASSYLEYTEAFF.

A remark on this clonotype: The junction does not match germline at one end; this may be a read error. The rearrangement joins TRBV5-5 to TRBJ2-3; D is unresolved. Germline V CDR1 and CDR2: SGHKS, YYEKEE (reference sequence). The CDR3 runs 12 residues. The CDR3 DNA is TGTTCCAGCAGCCTAAACACAGATACGCAGTATTTT. It yields the protein CSSSLNTDTQYF.

The rearrangement uses TRBV20-1 and TRBJ1-2, with 12 bases that match TRBD1. The CDR3 loop spans 14 amino acids. V trimming: 2 bases; J trimming: 8 bases; junction bases outside the gene matches: 6. Germline-derived CDR1 and CDR2 are DFQATT and SNEGSKA (reference sequence). CDR3 nucleotide sequence: TGCAGTGCTAGACCGGGACAGGGGGCTAGCGGCTACACCTTC. Amino acids: CSARPGQGASGYTF.

This clonotype was counted between two and nine times. The chain is built from TRBV18 and TRBJ1-4, with 8 bases fitting TRBD1. With 2 bases clipped from V and 7 bases from J, the junction kept 9 bases outside the gene matches. This CDR3 contains 16 residues. Per the germline V gene, CDR1 is KGHSH and CDR2 is LQKENI. The CDR3 DNA is TGTGCCAGCTCACCAGGAGCAGGGGGCGCGATTGAAAAACTGTTTTTT. Translation: CASSPGAGGAIEKLFF.

Ten or more counts support this clonotype. The CDR3: CASSQQKLGEGGNQPQHF. For the CDR3, the DNA is TGTGCCAGCAGCCAGCAAAAGTTAGGGGAGGGAGGCAATCAGCCCCAGCATTTT. V gene TRBV3-1 combines with J gene TRBJ1-5; TRBD1 might be the D (5 bases). V was shortened by 3 bases and J by 2 bases, with 20 bases between the two germline ends. CDR1 LGHDT and CDR2 YNNKEL come from the germline V gene (reference sequence). This CDR3 is built from 18 residues.

The chain recombines TRBV5-1 with TRBJ2-1; 8 bases map to TRBD2. The CDR3 covers 16 residues. V was clipped by 3 bases and J by 4 bases; unmatched bases: 9. The germline gives CDR1 SGHRS, CDR2 YFSETQ. The CDR3 reads CASSSYSGTDYNEQFF. The CDR3 nucleotides are TGCGCCAGCAGCTCTTATAGCGGGACCGATTACAATGAGCAGTTCTTC.

This clonotype was recorded a few times. V is TRBV6-5 and J is TRBJ2-2, with 12 nucleotides matching TRBD2. Germline CDR1 is MNHEY and CDR2 is SVGAGI. The CDR3 length is 18 residues. V lost 1 base and J lost 5; bases outside the gene matches: 8. CDR3 region: CASSYLRLAGVQTGELFF. DNA of the CDR3: TGTGCCAGCAGTTACTTAAGACTAGCGGGAGTGCAAACCGGGGAGCTGTTTTTT.

This clonotype was seen many times. The CDR3 nucleotides are TGCGCCAGCAGCCAAGTAGCGGGGGGTTTTTACGAGCAGTACTTC. Protein sequence: CASSQVAGGFYEQYF. This sequence joins TRBV4-1 and TRBJ2-7; TRBD2 agrees at 10 bases. CDR1 and CDR2 (germline): MGHRA, YSYEKL. This CDR3 contains 15 residues. Germline trimming cut 1 base from V and 4 bases from J; bases unmatched to any gene: 4.

This clonotype appeared once. The rearrangement uses TRBV6-5 and TRBJ2-7, with D perhaps matching TRBD1 (6 bases). With 2 bases removed from V and 2 bases from J, the gap between germline ends came to 10 bases. This CDR3 region has 14 residues. Looked up from germline, CDR1 is MNHEY and CDR2 is SVGAGI. The CDR3 region is CASSYQDRTYEQYF. As DNA, the CDR3 is TGTGCCAGCAGTTACCAGGACAGAACCTACGAGCAGTACTTC.

The chain links TRBV3-1 to TRBJ2-1; D uncertain. V lost 0 bases, J lost 2 bases, and 2 bases lay in between. Per the germline V gene, CDR1 is LGHDT and CDR2 is YNNKEL (reference sequence). This CDR3 has 13 amino acids. CDR3 in amino acids: CASSQETYNEQFF. CDR3 DNA: TGTGCCAGCAGCCAAGAAACCTACAATGAGCAGTTCTTC.

This clonotype was detected a few times. The V gene is TRBV6-1, the J gene TRBJ1-3; D unresolved. Trimming stripped 6 bases from V and 0 bases from J, with 12 bases between. Germline V gene sequence: CDR1 MNHNS, CDR2 SASEGT. This CDR3 has 15 residues. CDR3 in amino acids: CASRPGRFSGNTIYF. The CDR3 nucleotides are TGTGCCAGCAGGCCCGGACGGTTCTCTGGAAACACCATATATTTT.

To note about this clonotype: A single base separates this from a much larger clone, so it may be a read error. The chain combines TRBV5-1 with TRBJ2-1, with 16 bases identical to TRBD2. The germline CDR1 and CDR2 sequences are SGHRS and YFSETQ. This CDR3 has 18 amino acids. The CDR3 spells CASSLAGLAGGIYNEQSF. CDR3 nucleotide sequence: TGCGCCAGCAGCTTGGCGGGACTAGCGGGAGGGATCTACAATGAGCAGTCCTTC.

This clonotype was detected a few times. V is TRBV3-1 and J is TRBJ1-6; D is possibly TRBD1 (5 bases). V dropped 4 bases and J dropped 4 bases, with 11 bases sitting between them. The germline V gene encodes CDR1 LGHDT and CDR2 YNNKEL (reference sequence). The CDR3 length is 15 residues. The CDR3 DNA sequence: TGTGCCAGCAGCCCATCGACAGTGTATAATTCACCCCTCCACTTT. Protein sequence: CASSPSTVYNSPLHF. Based on the CDR3 plus reference TRBV3-1 and TRBJ1-6, the full variable domain is DTAVSQTPKYLVTQMGNDKSIKCEQNLGHDTMYWYKQDSKKFLKIMFSYNNKELIINETVPNRFSPKSPDKAHLNLHINSLELGDSAVYFCASSPSTVYNSPLHFGNGTRLTVT.

This clonotype was seen more than once but under ten times. The chain combines TRBV12-3 or TRBV12-4 with TRBJ2-7, with 9 positions matching TRBD2. The CDR3 covers 13 residues. V was pared by 6 bases and J by 7 bases, with 7 bases of the junction left unmatched. The CDR3 sequence is CASSIGLAREQYF. The DNA of the CDR3 is TGTGCCAGCAGCATCGGACTAGCGCGAGAGCAGTACTTC.